These 13 T cell receptor beta chains originate from one sample sequenced in a study of T-cell reconstitution after alpha-beta-depleted transplantation in children (dated by TCRdb to the mid-2010s). The library relied on PCR. This sample was sequenced with an Illumina HiSeq 2500. To normalize quantification of the TCRbeta repertoire, the TCR libraries were built with molecular barcoding that relied on unique molecular identifiers. Starting from the raw public reads, TCRdb applied fastp trimming at Q25, assembled clones with MiXCR and retained in-frame beta chains. Merged by CDR3 protein, the rows form single entries marked with the most common genes and DNA. For this sample there are a few hundred thousand distinct CDR3 sequences; 15% to 20% appear just once. The ten largest account for around 28% of the sample. The treatment or condition label, as the study defines it: allogeneic hematopoietic cell transplantation with graft depleted of TCRalphabeta T cells and CD19 B cells.

The sample was PBMCs, mostly from graft donor cells, taken 360 days after TCRalphabeta/CD19-depleted stem cell transplant. These receptors were obtained from a boy in the first two years of life who had a stem cell transplant for Wiskott-Aldrich syndrome, so the T cells may come from the graft donor.

This clonotype appeared a few times. The V gene is TRBV12-3 or TRBV12-4, the J gene TRBJ1-2; D not resolved. V was trimmed by 3 bases and J by 2 bases, leaving 19 bases between them. The CDR3 length is 17 residues. The CDR3 loop reads CASSFGLRSYLNYGYTF. In DNA form, the CDR3 reads TGTGCCAGCAGTTTCGGACTCAGGTCCTACTTAAACTATGGCTACACCTTC.

This clonotype was counted ten times or more. This chain links TRBV5-1 with TRBJ2-7; no clear D. The CDR3 consists of 13 residues. V shed 3 bases and J shed 5 bases, with 12 bases lying between them. Germline lookup yields CDR1 SGHRS and CDR2 YFSETQ. The CDR3 DNA reads as TGCGCCAGCAGCTCCAACGTAGTCAACGAGCAGTACTTC. This codes for CASSSNVVNEQYF.

The sample holds a few counts of this clonotype. J is TRBJ2-7 and V is TRBV24-1, with 11 bases fitting TRBD1. The V gene's germline CDR1 is KGHDR and CDR2 SFDVKD. CDR3 length: 15 amino acids. J lost 4 bases, V lost 2 bases, and 3 bases had no gene match. For the CDR3, the DNA is TGTGCCACCAGTGATTCCGGGACAGGGGGTTACGAGCAGTACTTC. Amino acid sequence: CATSDSGTGGYEQYF.

The chain has TRBV9 and TRBJ2-1; 10 bases line up with TRBD2. Germline V CDR1 and CDR2: SGDLS, YYNGEE. This CDR3 comprises 20 residues. Trimming cost V 3 bases and J 0 bases; bases outside gene matches: 15. In DNA form, the CDR3 reads TGTGCCAGCAGCGGTACCCTATCTAGGGGACTAGCGCTCTCCTACAATGAGCAGTTCTTC. This translates into CASSGTLSRGLALSYNEQFF.

This clonotype was counted only a few times. The chain uses TRBV27 and TRBJ2-7; possible D gene TRBD1, 6 bases. The CDR3 spans 14 residues. V was pared by 6 bases and J by 2 bases, with 14 bases between. From germline, CDR1 is MNHEY and CDR2 SMNVEV (reference sequence). The CDR3 loop is CASRGRGRTYEQYF. The CDR3 DNA is TGTGCCAGCAGGGGCAGGGGTCGGACCTACGAGCAGTACTTC.

This clonotype was seen more than once but under ten times. The chain has TRBV7-9 and TRBJ2-3, with no clear D. The CDR3 has 13 residues. Germline CDR1 and CDR2: SEHNR and FQNEAQ (reference sequence). Trimming removed 5 bases from V and 1 base from J, with 7 bases in between. The CDR3 nucleotides are TGTGCCAGCAGCCGCCCCCGCACAGATACGCAGTATTTT. It encodes CASSRPRTDTQYF.

Comments on this clonotype: A much bigger clone sits one base away, suggesting this may be a read error. The V gene is TRBV7-9, the J gene TRBJ2-7; no reliable D call. Germline CDR1 reads SEHNR; CDR2 reads FQNEAQ (reference sequence). The CDR3 runs 13 residues. Trimming removed 1 base from V and 1 base from J, with 5 bases in between. The DNA for the CDR3 is TGTGCCAGCAGCTTAGGAGAGTCCTACGAGCAGTACTTC. Encoded protein: CASSLGESYEQYF.

This chain connects TRBV4-3 to TRBJ1-2; TRBD1 aligns across 8 bases. The germline V gene has CDR1 LGHNA and CDR2 YSLEER. CDR3 length equals 15 residues. V lost 5 bases to trimming and J lost 4 bases; unmatched junction nucleotides: 9. CDR3 DNA sequence: TGCGCCAGCAGCAAAGCAGGGGGCCCACCCTATGGCTACACCTTC. Amino acid sequence: CASSKAGGPPYGYTF.

This sequence joins TRBV19 and TRBJ2-1, with 13 bases that match TRBD2. The CDR3 runs 17 residues. From germline, CDR1 is LNHDA and CDR2 SQIVND (reference sequence). V shed 5 bases and J 4 bases; nucleotides not matched to a gene: 8. The CDR3 here is CASSLRLAGGLYNEQFF. In DNA, the CDR3 is TGTGCCAGTAGTTTAAGACTAGCGGGGGGTCTTTACAATGAGCAGTTCTTC.

This clonotype turned up a few times. The chain has TRBV4-1 and TRBJ2-3; tentatively, D is TRBD1 (5 bases). This CDR3 has 16 amino acids. CDR1 and CDR2 from the germline V gene are MGHRA and YSYEKL. V lost 6 bases and J lost 2, with 18 bases in between. The CDR3 here is CASRTSKGPITDTQYF. The CDR3 DNA reads TGCGCCAGCAGGACCTCGAAGGGGCCCATCACAGATACGCAGTATTTT.

This clonotype was observed a few times. The chain couples TRBV27 to TRBJ2-7; D is undetermined. V lost 3 bases, J lost 2 bases, and 8 bases lay in between. CDR3 length: 13 amino acids. CDR1 and CDR2 (germline): MNHEY, SMNVEV (reference sequence). The CDR3 reads CASSFKFPYEQYF. For the CDR3, the DNA is TGTGCCAGCAGTTTTAAATTCCCCTACGAGCAGTACTTC.

The chain is built from TRBV4-2 and TRBJ2-1; D uncertain. CDR3 length: 15 residues. The germline gives CDR1 LGHNA, CDR2 YNFKEQ. V lost 1 base and J lost 5, with 12 bases in between. CDR3 amino acids: CASSQAKLRHNEQFF. Written as DNA, the CDR3 is TGTGCCAGCAGCCAAGCGAAGCTGAGGCACAATGAGCAGTTCTTC.

This clonotype was observed a handful of times. This chain joins TRBV11-3 and TRBJ1-6; D gene unclear. Per the germline V gene, CDR1 is SGHNT and CDR2 is YENEEA. The CDR3 is 11 residues long. V dropped 3 bases and J dropped 6 bases, with 0 bases sitting between them. CDR3 loop: CASSFNSPLHF. The CDR3 nucleotides read TGTGCCAGCAGCTTTAATTCACCCCTCCACTTT.